This entry features one TCR beta chain sequence. The antigen remains unidentified. CDR1 SGHRS and CDR2 YFSETQ come from the germline V gene. V was cut by 0 bases and J by 13 bases, with 11 bases left in between. There are 12 residues in the CDR3. The source of the sample is a study of chemoradiotherapy in HPV16-positive cancers. For the study at large: A couple of HPV16-positive patients' cells yielded candidate HPV-specific clones and common motifs. Study outcomes and limitations: Only a couple of HPV16-positive patients supplied the functional HPV-specificity definition. Non-HPV-specific T cells did not expand in tumors during treatment, whereas candidate HPV-specific clones and E7-related motifs did.

Profiled with immunoSEQ multiplex PCR; TCRdb holds only in-frame clones, not every one. The sample has roughly 39,000 clones, around 82% seen once. This material consisted of blood, taken from a patient who underwent chemoradiotherapy. The V and J genes are TRBV5-1 and TRBJ2-1; D gene unclear. This clonotype was obtained from a human donor with HPV-associated anogenital cancer. The CDR3, as DNA: TGCGCCAGCAGCTTGGATAGGGTCCCACAGTTCTTC. Translated, it gives CASSLDRVPQFF.